These 8 T cell receptor beta chains came from one sample sequenced in a study of blood T cell repertoires in COVID-19. TCRdb's table, derived via immunoSEQ multiplex PCR, lists solely in-frame clones and lacks some. The sample gives 130,000 to 150,000 clones, approximately 91% of which show up once; about 10% is in the top ten. The sample comprised peripheral blood. All receptors come from a man in his fifties or sixties with active or convalescent COVID-19.

The chain joins TRBV19 to TRBJ2-3, with a tentative D call TRBD2 (5 bases). Germline CDR1 is LNHDA and CDR2 is SQIVND (reference sequence). The CDR3 has 16 amino acids. V was trimmed by 8 bases and J by 0 bases, leaving 18 bases between them. As DNA, the CDR3 is TGTGCCAGTGCCGCCCGGCGGGTACCTAGCACAGATACGCAGTATTTT. Amino acid sequence: CASAARRVPSTDTQYF.

The chain is built from TRBV7-8 and TRBJ1-2, with D perhaps matching TRBD1 (5 bases). The CDR3 runs to 16 residues. V lost 5 bases and J lost 0, with 16 bases in between. Germline V gene sequence: CDR1 SGHVS, CDR2 FQNEAQ. The CDR3: CASSGGTEPTNYGYTF. The CDR3 DNA is TGTGCCAGCAGCGGCGGGACCGAACCGACTAACTATGGCTACACCTTC.

The V and J genes are TRBV5-1 and TRBJ2-3; D is unclear. Trimming took 2 bases from V and 6 from J, leaving 7 bases between them. From germline, CDR1 is SGHRS and CDR2 YFSETQ. The CDR3 totals 12 residues. The CDR3 loop reads CASSFPTDTQYF. DNA for the CDR3: TGCGCCAGCAGCTTCCCTACGGATACGCAGTATTTT.

The gene calls are TRBV3-1 (or the pseudogene TRBV3-2) and TRBJ1-6; the D is unclear. This CDR3 region has 13 residues. V was cut by 7 bases and J by 9 bases, with 13 bases left in between. Germline values: CDR1 LGHDT, CDR2 YNNKEL (reference sequence). The CDR3 loop is CASTTEKGSPLHF. In nucleotides, the CDR3 is TGTGCCAGCACAACAGAGAAAGGTTCACCCCTCCACTTT.

The chain couples TRBV6-6 to TRBJ2-3; 14 bases align to TRBD2. Trimming took 5 bases from V and 1 from J; bases not matched to a gene: 11. Germline V gene lookup returns CDR1 MNHNY and CDR2 SVGAGI (reference sequence). The CDR3 is 19 residues long. The CDR3 DNA reads as TGTGCCAGCAGTCCGGGACTAGCGGGGGCCCCCTCTTGCACAGATACGCAGTATTTT. Amino acid sequence: CASSPGLAGAPSCTDTQYF.

This sequence joins TRBV30 and TRBJ2-3; 9 positions agree with TRBD1. With V trimmed by 3 bases and J by 5 bases, 3 bases remained unmatched. The CDR3 covers 13 residues. Germline CDR1 reads GTSNPN; CDR2 reads SVGIG (reference sequence). The CDR3 coding sequence is TGTGCCTGGAGAAGGGACAGGGTAGATACGCAGTATTTT. Its protein is CAWRRDRVDTQYF.

The chain employs TRBV19 and TRBJ2-7; D perhaps matches TRBD2 (5 bases). CDR3 size: 12 residues. Looked up from germline, CDR1 is LNHDA and CDR2 is SQIVND (reference sequence). The V end was cut by 5 bases, the J end by 0 bases, with 5 bases between. The CDR3 loop is CASSDYSYEQYF. The CDR3 DNA sequence: TGTGCCAGTAGTGACTACTCCTACGAGCAGTACTTC.

J is TRBJ1-6 and V is TRBV5-5; maybe TRBD1 (5 bases). Germline V gene data show CDR1 as SGHKS and CDR2 as YYEKEE (reference sequence). CDR3 length: 16 residues. V lost 4 bases and J lost 10, with 21 bases in between. Here the CDR3 DNA reads TGTGCCAGCAGCGAGCGGGACCGCGGGTTGGGGTCACCCCTCCACTTT. Amino acid sequence: CASSERDRGLGSPLHF.